The rows below give T cell receptor beta chains drawn from one sample of a study of OX40 agonist ivuxolimab in advanced cancers. TCRdb's copy holds only in-frame clones and misses some; the assay was immunoSEQ multiplex PCR. The data hold some 55,000 clones, with roughly three quarters observed a single time. The sample here was CD4+ or CD8+ T cells sorted from blood, taken in a trial of the OX40 agonist ivuxolimab. These receptors all come from an adult with an advanced solid tumor such as melanoma, head and neck, liver or kidney cancer. Both conserved end residues are part of each CDR3. D genes are given only for firm matches. Size tells how often a clone was seen (once, few, many) or the class of an expanded clone, and some rows leave it out.

DNA,CDR3,V,size,D,J,length
TGTGCCAGCTCACCAGAGGCTGAGACCCAGTACTTC,CASSPEAETQYF,TRBV18,.,.,TRBJ2-5,12
TGTGCCAGCAGTTACCCTGAGGGGGAGCACTATGGCTACACCTTC,CASSYPEGEHYGYTF,TRBV6-5,.,.,TRBJ1-2,15
TGTGCCAGTAGTAGTTGGGACAGGGGCAGAGGGACAGATACGCAGTATTTT,CASSSWDRGRGTDTQYF,TRBV19,.,TRBD1,TRBJ2-3,17
TGTGCCAGCAGTTTATCGGGGGGAGGGGGCTACACCTTC,CASSLSGGGGYTF,TRBV27,once,.,TRBJ1-2,13
TGTGCCAGTAGGAACGGGAGGCAGCAGTTCTTC,CASRNGRQQFF,TRBV19,.,TRBD2,TRBJ2-1,11
TGTGCCAGTAGTATACGAAGGATCCATTCACCCCTCCACTTT,CASSIRRIHSPLHF,TRBV19,.,.,TRBJ1-6,14
TGTGCCAGCAGTATACAACCCGGGACTAACTACGAGCAGTACTTC,CASSIQPGTNYEQYF,TRBV6-6,.,TRBD2,TRBJ2-7,15
TGTGCCAGCAGCTTGGGTAGTTATGTGGAGACCCAGTACTTC,CASSLGSYVETQYF,TRBV5-8,.,.,TRBJ2-5,14
TGCGCCAGCAGTGCGGGCAGGGGCCTCAGCCCGAACACCGGGGAGCTGTTTTTT,CASSAGRGLSPNTGELFF,TRBV10-1,.,.,TRBJ2-2,18
TGCGCCAGCAGCTTGTTGGACTTACCCTACGAGCAGTACTTC,CASSLLDLPYEQYF,TRBV5-1,.,.,TRBJ2-7,14
TGTGCCAGTAGTATAGCTAACTATGGCTACACCTTC,CASSIANYGYTF,TRBV19,.,.,TRBJ1-2,12